These 25 T cell receptor beta chains came from one sample sequenced in a study of circulating and synovial CD4+ cells in juvenile arthritis. Some clones are missing from TCRdb's copy, which holds only in-frame ones; the method was immunoSEQ multiplex PCR. The sample yields 25,000 to 35,000 clones, around 93% seen once. Source material: CD4+ T cells from blood. These receptors originate from a human donor with juvenile idiopathic arthritis.

The count of this clone is one. The chain employs TRBV5-4 and TRBJ2-5; D gene uncertain. The J call is uncertain, as TRBJ2-7 better fits the DNA end. The CDR3 spans 14 residues. The V gene's germline CDR1 is SGHNT and CDR2 YYREEE (reference sequence). The CDR3 DNA is TGTGCCAGCAGCCATATCTCTAACCCCTACGAGCAGTACTTC. Translating it yields CASSHISNPYEQYF.

This clone occurred a few times. The J gene is TRBJ2-6, the V gene TRBV19; 9 bases fit TRBD1. With 7 bases clipped from V and 1 base from J, the junction kept 8 bases outside the gene matches. The germline V gene encodes CDR1 LNHDA and CDR2 SQIVND (reference sequence). This CDR3 region has 17 residues. The CDR3 here is CASNPGQGGSGANVLTF. The CDR3 nucleotides read TGTGCCAGTAACCCGGGACAGGGAGGATCTGGGGCCAACGTCCTGACTTTC.

This clone was seen only a few times. This sequence joins TRBV27 and TRBJ1-2; TRBD1 aligns across 8 bases. CDR3 length equals 15 residues. V shed 5 bases and J 1 base; nucleotides not matched to a gene: 6. Per the germline V gene, CDR1 is MNHEY and CDR2 is SMNVEV (reference sequence). The CDR3 DNA is TGTGCCAGCAGTGCCGGGACAGGAGGTAACTATGGCTACACCTTC. Its translation: CASSAGTGGNYGYTF.

This chain connects TRBV6-1 to TRBJ1-1; no clear D. Trimming stripped 5 bases from V and 0 bases from J, with 7 bases between. CDR1 is MNHNS, CDR2 SASEGT, per germline. The length of the CDR3 is 13 residues. DNA of the CDR3: TGTGCCAGCAGTTCCACTTTGAACACTGAAGCTTTCTTT. This translates into CASSSTLNTEAFF.

The chain couples TRBV29-1 to TRBJ2-1; D may be TRBD2 (6 bases). Trimming pared 6 bases from V and 8 bases from J, leaving 17 bases between. The CDR3 is 13 amino acids. Germline V lookup: CDR1 SQVTM, CDR2 ANQGSEA. CDR3 sequence (DNA): TGCAGCGTCGCTAGCCATCGGAGGGATGAGCAGTTCTTC. This sequence encodes CSVASHRRDEQFF.

The chain recombines TRBV10-1 with TRBJ2-7; 7 bases are shared with TRBD2. The CDR3 loop spans 13 amino acids. Germline values: CDR1 WNHNN, CDR2 SYGVQD (reference sequence). Germline trimming cut 6 bases from V and 0 bases from J; bases unmatched to any gene: 2. The CDR3 here is CASSLAASYEQYF. The CDR3, as DNA: TGCGCCAGCAGCCTAGCGGCCTCCTACGAGCAGTACTTC.

This chain uses TRBV28 with TRBJ2-7; no firm D call. V shed 2 bases and J shed 5 bases, with 7 bases lying between them. CDR1 and CDR2 from the germline V gene are MDHEN and SYDVKM. This CDR3 has 12 residues. This CDR3 is CASSLLRDEQYF. As DNA, the CDR3 is TGTGCCAGCAGTTTACTTCGCGACGAGCAGTACTTC.

The rearrangement uses TRBV7-8 and TRBJ2-7; the D gene is possibly TRBD1 (5 bases). Between the trimmed V and J ends, which lost 2 bases and 5 bases, there was a span of 13 bases. CDR1 and CDR2 (germline): SGHVS, FQNEAQ. This CDR3 is built from 14 residues. In nucleotides, the CDR3 is TGTGCCAGCAGCTTACACCAGGGTTCACACGAGCAGTACTTC. Its protein is CASSLHQGSHEQYF.

The table lists this clone with a count of one. The J gene is TRBJ1-2, the V gene TRBV5-4; D not certain. Germline V CDR1 and CDR2: SGHNT, YYREEE (reference sequence). V was shortened by 2 bases and J by 8 bases, with 31 bases between the two germline ends. The CDR3 spans 19 residues. This CDR3 reads CASSLVREVFDPETRGYTF. The CDR3 DNA sequence: TGTGCCAGCAGCTTAGTTCGAGAGGTGTTCGACCCAGAAACCCGGGGCTACACCTTC.

Points on this clone: Sequence at one end of the junction differs from germline and may be a read error. The chain joins TRBV23-1 to TRBJ2-5; the match to TRBD2 covers 8 bases. TRBV23-1 is sorted into the ORF group, with uncertain function. The CDR3 totals 15 residues. The CDR3 is CVSTRPSGRRETQYF. The CDR3 region has the DNA TGCGTCAGCACTAGACCTAGCGGGCGACGTGAGACCCAGTACTTC.

This rearrangement joins TRBV25-1 to TRBJ2-7; 8 bases are shared with TRBD2. From germline, CDR1 is MGHDK and CDR2 SYGVNS. The CDR3 loop spans 17 amino acids. Germline trimming cut 2 bases from V and 4 bases from J; bases unmatched to any gene: 13. CDR3 region: CASSEVGVGSGKYEQYF. CDR3 DNA: TGTGCCAGCAGTGAAGTAGGGGTTGGTAGCGGGAAGTACGAGCAGTACTTC.

J is TRBJ2-7 and V is TRBV11-2; the match to TRBD2 covers 11 bases. The germline gives CDR1 SGHAT, CDR2 FQNNGV. This CDR3 has 18 residues. V was pared by 5 bases and J by 2 bases, with 14 bases of the junction left unmatched. The CDR3 nucleotides are TGTGCCAGCAGCACCCCATGGCTAGCGGGAGGCACCACCTACGAGCAGTACTTC. Amino acid sequence: CASSTPWLAGGTTYEQYF. Drawing the rest from reference TRBV11-2 and TRBJ2-7, the complete variable domain is EAGVAQSPRYKIIEKRQSVAFWCNPISGHATLYWYQQILGQGPKLLIQFQNNGVVDDSQLPKDRFSAERLKGVDSTLKIQPAKLEDSAVYLCASSTPWLAGGTTYEQYFGPGTRLTVT.

The chain couples TRBV5-1 to TRBJ2-5; tentatively, D is TRBD1 (5 bases). From germline, CDR1 is SGHRS and CDR2 YFSETQ. The CDR3 is 13 amino acids. V shed 0 bases and J shed 3 bases, with 6 bases lying between them. CDR3 region: CASSLAQEETQYF. CDR3 sequence (DNA): TGCGCCAGCAGCTTGGCACAGGAAGAGACCCAGTACTTC.

CDR3 in DNA: TGTGCCAGCAGTGTACTAGCGGGGAGCACAGATACGCAGTATTTT. It encodes CASSVLAGSTDTQYF. The gene calls are TRBV6-1 and TRBJ2-3, with 10 bases that match TRBD2. The CDR3 spans 15 residues. Germline CDR1 is MNHNS and CDR2 is SASEGT. The J segment lost 0 bases and the V segment lost 4 bases, leaving 1 base of the junction unmatched.

The V call is TRBV13, the J call TRBJ2-7; maybe TRBD1 (6 bases). CDR1 and CDR2 (germline): PRHDT, FYEKMQ (reference sequence). This CDR3 is built from 16 residues. The ends were cut back, 10 bases at V and 6 bases at J, with 28 bases in the middle. CDR3 bases: TGTGCCACCAAAACTTGGACAGTTCGCAGGGCGGGCGAGCAGTACTTC. Protein sequence: CATKTWTVRRAGEQYF.

This clone appeared a single time. The chain is built from TRBV7-2 and TRBJ2-4, with D possibly being TRBD1 (6 bases). CDR3 length: 14 amino acids. The V end was cut by 5 bases, the J end by 6 bases, with 14 bases between. The V gene's germline CDR1 is SGHTA and CDR2 FQGNSA. DNA for the CDR3: TGTGCCAGCAGCGCAAGACAAGGGGGAAACATTCAGTACTTC. It translates to CASSARQGGNIQYF.

The chain has TRBV4-2 and TRBJ2-1, with D possibly matching TRBD2 (5 bases). CDR3 length equals 14 residues. The germline V and J ends were trimmed by 0 bases and 5 bases, with 8 bases remaining between them. Germline V CDR1 and CDR2: LGHNA, YNFKEQ. Here the CDR3 DNA reads TGTGCCAGCAGCCAAGATACGGGAAACAATGAGCAGTTCTTC. As protein: CASSQDTGNNEQFF.

The gene calls are TRBV5-4 and TRBJ2-3, with 14 positions matching TRBD2. Germline CDR1 reads SGHNT; CDR2 reads YYREEE (reference sequence). Trimming removed 4 bases from V and 4 bases from J; junction bases left unmatched: 5. CDR3 length: 16 amino acids. The CDR3: CASSGGLAGVPDTQYF. CDR3 in DNA: TGTGCCAGCAGCGGGGGACTAGCGGGAGTTCCAGATACGCAGTATTTT. The whole variable domain, remainder taken from reference TRBV5-4 and TRBJ2-3, is ETGVTQSPTHLIKTRGQQVTLRCSSQSGHNTVSWYQQALGQGPQFIFQYYREEENGRGNFPPRFSGLQFPNYSSELNVNALELDDSALYLCASSGGLAGVPDTQYFGPGTRLTVL.

The chain couples TRBV19 to TRBJ2-5; the match to TRBD2 covers 10 bases. This CDR3 contains 17 residues. Losses at the gene ends were 3 bases for V and 5 bases for J; bases not matched to a gene: 12. Germline-derived CDR1 and CDR2 are LNHDA and SQIVND (reference sequence). The CDR3 DNA is TGTGCCAGTAGTATCGGGACTAGCGCTCCTTGGGGGGAGACCCAGTACTTC. The encoded protein is CASSIGTSAPWGETQYF.

In nucleotides, the CDR3 is TGTGCCAGCACTTTCCCGGGGGGTAGGCAGCCCCAGCATTTT. The encoded protein is CASTFPGGRQPQHF. This sequence joins TRBV28 and TRBJ1-5; weak D call: TRBD1 (5 bases). V was shortened by 7 bases and J by 7 bases, with 17 bases between the two germline ends. The CDR3 runs 14 residues. The germline CDR1 and CDR2 sequences are MDHEN and SYDVKM.

This clone was detected only once. This rearrangement joins TRBV19 to TRBJ2-3; TRBD2 matches at 13 bases. The germline CDR1 and CDR2 sequences are LNHDA and SQIVND (reference sequence). The CDR3 totals 16 residues. The ends lost 5 bases at V and 5 bases at J; junction bases unmatched: 7. The CDR3 protein is CASSDAGTSGIDTQYF. The DNA of the CDR3 is TGTGCCAGTAGTGATGCCGGGACTAGCGGGATAGATACGCAGTATTTT.

For the CDR3, the DNA is TGTGCCAGCAGTACCTTCAGGGGGCGCAGTGAGACCCAGTACTTC. This translates into CASSTFRGRSETQYF. The V gene is TRBV6-5, the J gene TRBJ2-5; 8 bases map to TRBD1. Germline loops: CDR1 MNHEY, CDR2 SVGAGI. With 5 bases clipped from V and 5 bases from J, the junction kept 10 bases outside the gene matches. The CDR3 sequence is 15 residues long.

This chain joins TRBV28 and TRBJ1-1; 9 nucleotides line up with TRBD1. This CDR3 contains 14 residues. V lost 1 base, J lost 11 bases, and 8 bases stayed unmatched. Germline lookup yields CDR1 MDHEN and CDR2 SYDVKM. The CDR3 DNA follows: TGTGCCAGCAGTTTATACCGACGGGACAGGGTTGCTTTCTTT. Translation gives CASSLYRRDRVAFF.

The chain is built from TRBV5-1 and TRBJ1-3; D not certain. Looked up from germline, CDR1 is SGHRS and CDR2 is YFSETQ. CDR3 length: 14 residues. V was shortened by 0 bases and J by 2 bases, with 6 bases between the two germline ends. The CDR3 sequence is CASSLAGTGNTIYF. The CDR3, as DNA: TGCGCCAGCAGCTTGGCGGGGACTGGAAACACCATATATTTT.

The V gene is TRBV6-6, the J gene TRBJ1-6, with 7 bases lining up with TRBD1. Germline lookup yields CDR1 MNHNY and CDR2 SVGAGI (reference sequence). CDR3 size: 15 residues. The ends lost 5 bases at V and 6 bases at J; junction bases unmatched: 7. The CDR3 loop is CASSKGTAGNSPLHF. The DNA of the CDR3 is TGTGCCAGCAGTAAAGGGACAGCGGGTAATTCACCCCTCCACTTT.